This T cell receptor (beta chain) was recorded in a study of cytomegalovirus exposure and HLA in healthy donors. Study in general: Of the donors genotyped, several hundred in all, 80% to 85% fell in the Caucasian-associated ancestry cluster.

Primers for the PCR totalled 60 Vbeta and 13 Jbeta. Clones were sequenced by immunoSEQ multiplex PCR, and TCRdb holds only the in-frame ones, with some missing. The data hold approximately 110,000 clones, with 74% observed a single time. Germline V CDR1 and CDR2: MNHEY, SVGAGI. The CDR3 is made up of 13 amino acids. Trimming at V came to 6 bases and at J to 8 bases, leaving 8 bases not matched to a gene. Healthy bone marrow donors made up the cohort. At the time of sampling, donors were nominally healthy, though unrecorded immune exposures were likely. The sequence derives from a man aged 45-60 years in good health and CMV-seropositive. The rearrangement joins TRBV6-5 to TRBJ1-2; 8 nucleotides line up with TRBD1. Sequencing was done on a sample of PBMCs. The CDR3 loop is CASSIDRGSGYTF. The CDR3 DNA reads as TGTGCCAGCAGCATTGACAGGGGCTCAGGCTACACCTTC.